These 13 T cell receptor beta chains came from one sample sequenced in a study of blood T cells in healthy people across ages. PCR was performed a second time for roughly 7 to 12 cycles using a sample-barcoded 5' primer and a J-beta primer mix. TCRdb called the 5' RACE reads again in MiXCR, with one record for every CDR3 protein. The sample has 1.5 million to 2 million distinct CDR3 sequences; about 35% are singletons. Material: blood. Receptor source: a woman aged 25 to 45 in good health.

This clonotype was counted between two and nine times. The rearrangement uses TRBV20-1 and TRBJ2-4; D perhaps matches TRBD2 (5 bases). The DNA end lines up better with TRBJ2-5; the J call may be wrong. The germline CDR1 and CDR2 sequences are DFQATT and SNEGSKA (reference sequence). The CDR3 totals 11 residues. CDR3 bases: TGCAGTATCCGGGGACAAGAGACCCAGTACTTC. Its protein product is CSIRGQETQYF.

This rearrangement joins TRBV28 to TRBJ2-7; 9 bases are shared with TRBD1. The CDR3 spans 15 residues. V was pared by 5 bases and J by 5 bases, with 10 bases of the junction left unmatched. Germline CDR1 and CDR2: MDHEN and SYDVKM. In DNA, the CDR3 is TGTGCCAGCAGTCTATACCGGGACAGGGTCCACGAGCAGTACTTC. Amino acids: CASSLYRDRVHEQYF. Looking up the rest from reference TRBV28 and TRBJ2-7 gives the full variable domain: DVKVTQSSRYLVKRTGEKVFLECVQDMDHENMFWYRQDPGLGLRLIYFSYDVKMKEKGDIPEGYSVSREKKERFSLILESASTNQTSMYLCASSLYRDRVHEQYFGPGTRLTVT.

On this clonotype itself: Possible read error: a much larger clone is one base away. This sequence joins TRBV6-6 and TRBJ2-7; possibly TRBD1 for D (6 bases). The V end was cut by 0 bases, the J end by 2 bases, with 8 bases between. The length of the CDR3 is 14 residues. Per germline, CDR1 MNHNY and CDR2 SVGAGI (reference sequence). CDR3 region: CASSYSDSPYEQYF. The CDR3 DNA follows: TGTGCCAGCAGTTACTCGGACAGTCCCTACGAGCAGTACTTC.

This sequence joins TRBV12-3 or TRBV12-4 and TRBJ2-7; D unresolved. The ends were cut back, 3 bases at V and 0 bases at J, with 9 bases in the middle. CDR3 length equals 14 residues. This CDR3 reads CASSFRPGSYEQYF. CDR3 DNA: TGTGCCAGCAGTTTTCGGCCGGGCTCCTACGAGCAGTACTTC.

Comments on this clonotype: No DNA is shown, since the ends of the CDR3 on it are uncertain; the CDR3 is the one TCRdb lists. This chain uses TRBV7-5 with TRBJ2-7; TRBD1, the table's D call, lacks a check against the DNA. TRBV7-5 is described as a pseudogene. The CDR3 numbers 17 amino acids, ends counted. The CDR3 spells CISVSEAPKYRGNEQYF.

This clonotype turned up a few times. This chain links TRBV12-3 or TRBV12-4 with TRBJ2-7, with 7 positions matching TRBD2. This CDR3 has 11 residues. With V trimmed by 3 bases and J by 11 bases, 4 bases remained unmatched. CDR3 sequence (DNA): TGTGCCAGCAGTTTGGGGCGGGAGAAGTACTTC. Translation gives CASSLGREKYF.

The chain combines TRBV2 with TRBJ2-3, with 11 bases that match TRBD1. V gave up 7 bases and J gave up 5 bases; unmatched junction bases: 8. CDR3 length: 15 amino acids. The germline V gene encodes CDR1 SNHLY and CDR2 FYNNEI. This chain's CDR3 is CASTIGQGALDTQYF. The CDR3 DNA is TGTGCCAGCACTATAGGACAGGGGGCTCTAGATACGCAGTATTTT.

This clonotype came up once. This could be a read error, since a much larger clone is one nucleotide away. In DNA, the CDR3 is TGCAGGGCTAGAGGGGAGCATACGCAGTATTTT. Translation gives CRARGEHTQYF. The chain employs TRBV20-1 and TRBJ2-3; D is perhaps TRBD1 or TRBD2 (5 bases each). The CDR3 totals 11 residues. CDR1 and CDR2 from the germline V gene are DFQATT and SNEGSKA (reference sequence).

As for this clonotype: A read error may account for a junction end that differs from germline. The V gene is TRBV6-1, the J gene TRBJ1-5; no firm D call. Germline V gene lookup returns CDR1 MNHNS and CDR2 SASEGT. The CDR3 sequence is 11 residues long. The CDR3 DNA is TGTGCCAGCAGGGCAAATCGGCCCCGGCATTTT. It codes for CASRANRPRHF.

V is TRBV4-2 and J is TRBJ1-1; 11 bases line up with TRBD1. V dropped 3 bases and J dropped 1; count of bases not matched to a gene: 4. The germline V gene has CDR1 LGHNA and CDR2 YNFKEQ. The CDR3 loop spans 16 amino acids. The CDR3 spells CASSQDRGRGNTEAFF. The CDR3 DNA sequence: TGTGCCAGCAGCCAGGACAGGGGGCGCGGGAACACTGAAGCTTTCTTT.

The genes are TRBV20-1 and TRBJ1-4, with D uncertain. This CDR3 is built from 14 residues. Trimming pared 7 bases from V and 0 bases from J, leaving 12 bases between. Germline V gives CDR1 DFQATT, CDR2 SNEGSKA (reference sequence). Written as DNA, the CDR3 is TGCAGTGTTGTAACAGAGACAACTAATGAAAAACTGTTTTTT. Amino acid sequence: CSVVTETTNEKLFF.

This clonotype was observed a handful of times. This rearrangement joins TRBV6-6 to TRBJ1-2, with TRBD1 identical over 8 bases. The trim removed 5 bases at V and 4 bases at J, leaving 6 bases unmatched. This CDR3 has 14 residues. Germline loops: CDR1 MNHNY, CDR2 SVGAGI (reference sequence). This CDR3 is CASSQTTGAYGYTF. The CDR3 DNA reads TGTGCCAGCAGTCAGACGACAGGGGCCTATGGCTACACCTTC.

In its sample, this clonotype was seen a few times. V usage is TRBV6-1 and J usage is TRBJ2-5; 8 nucleotides match TRBD2. The J call may be wrong; the DNA end is better matched by TRBJ2-7. The germline CDR1 and CDR2 sequences are MNHNS and SASEGT. There are 16 residues in the CDR3. The CDR3 coding sequence is TGTGCCAGCAGTGAAGATGCCGGGACTAGAGGCTACGAGCAGTACTTC. Its translation: CASSEDAGTRGYEQYF.